Below are 30 T cell receptor beta chains sequenced from a single sample in a study of cytomegalovirus exposure and HLA in healthy donors. PCR was performed using 60 Vbeta and 13 Jbeta primers. The data were produced by immunoSEQ multiplex PCR, yet TCRdb's version contains in-frame clones alone and is incomplete. The table shows around 140,000 clones, with around 78% occurring only once. Source material: PBMCs. Source of these receptors: a woman younger than 35 in good health and CMV-seronegative.

This chain uses TRBV28 with TRBJ2-1; 11 bases line up with TRBD2. J was trimmed by 7 bases and V by 11 bases; bases with no gene match: 16. The CDR3 sequence is 16 residues long. CDR1 and CDR2 (germline): MDHEN, SYDVKM. CDR3 DNA sequence: TGTGCCTCCACCACGGGCGCTAGCGGGGGGTGGAATGAGCAGTTCTTC. This translates into CASTTGASGGWNEQFF.

CDR3 sequence (DNA): TGTGCCAGCAGCTTAGTTCGTCCGACGTACGGGGGAGCCACTGAAGCTTTCTTT. This gives the protein CASSLVRPTYGGATEAFF. The gene calls are TRBV7-2 and TRBJ1-1; D possibly corresponds to TRBD1 (5 bases). This CDR3 comprises 18 residues. Trimming took off 1 base at V and 4 bases at J, with 22 bases between the two ends. Germline values: CDR1 SGHTA, CDR2 FQGNSA.

The gene calls are TRBV27 and TRBJ2-1; weak D call: TRBD2 (6 bases). Germline values: CDR1 MNHEY, CDR2 SMNVEV (reference sequence). V was clipped by 4 bases and J by 7 bases, with 14 bases between them. The CDR3 has 14 amino acids. CDR3 protein: CASSYRETENEQFF. The CDR3 bases are TGTGCCAGCAGTTATCGGGAGACAGAAAATGAGCAGTTCTTC.

As DNA, the CDR3 is TGTGCCAGCAGCCTTCGACAGACTAGCACAGATACGCAGTATTTT. Translated: CASSLRQTSTDTQYF. The V call is TRBV11-1, the J call TRBJ2-3; D may be TRBD1 (5 bases). Germline CDR1 reads SGHAT; CDR2 reads FQDESV (reference sequence). The CDR3 covers 15 residues. The V and J ends lost 5 bases and 0 bases respectively, with 12 bases between them.

This chain links TRBV9 with TRBJ2-3; 8 positions agree with TRBD2. Germline loops: CDR1 SGDLS, CDR2 YYNGEE. The trim removed 6 bases at V and 3 bases at J, leaving 12 bases unmatched. There are 16 residues in the CDR3. The CDR3 here is CASTRGSGSWTDTQYF. The DNA for the CDR3 is TGTGCCAGCACCCGAGGGAGCGGGAGTTGGACAGATACGCAGTATTTT. Looking up the rest from reference TRBV9 and TRBJ2-3 gives the full variable domain: DSGVTQTPKHLITATGQRVTLRCSPRSGDLSVYWYQQSLDQGLQFLIQYYNGEERAKGNILERFSAQQFPDLHSELNLSSLELGDSALYFCASTRGSGSWTDTQYFGPGTRLTVL.

The rearrangement uses TRBV4-1 and TRBJ2-1; tentative D call: TRBD2 (6 bases). Germline CDR1 is MGHRA and CDR2 is YSYEKL. The V end was cut by 1 base, the J end by 5 bases, with 18 bases between. This CDR3 is built from 17 residues. The CDR3 sequence: CASSQGPGGASNNEQFF. The CDR3 DNA is TGCGCCAGCAGCCAAGGACCGGGCGGGGCCTCAAACAATGAGCAGTTCTTC.

The chain joins TRBV19 to TRBJ2-3; 10 nucleotides match TRBD2. The CDR3 runs to 18 residues. The germline gives CDR1 LNHDA, CDR2 SQIVND (reference sequence). The trim removed 0 bases at V and 2 bases at J, leaving 8 bases unmatched. The CDR3 nucleotides are TGTGCCAGTAGTATAGAATCGCTAGCGGGGGCCCTCACAGATACGCAGTATTTT. Amino acids: CASSIESLAGALTDTQYF.

J is TRBJ2-2 and V is TRBV7-2, with TRBD2 matching over 7 bases. The V and J ends lost 3 bases and 7 bases, in that order; junction bases with no gene match: 5. The CDR3 sequence is 14 residues long. Germline CDR1 is SGHTA and CDR2 is FQGNSA. The CDR3 is CASSFAGVIGELFF. CDR3 DNA sequence: TGTGCCAGCAGCTTCGCGGGGGTTATCGGGGAGCTGTTTTTT. Together with reference TRBV7-2 and TRBJ2-2, the CDR3 gives the full variable domain: GAGVSQSPSNKVTEKGKDVELRCDPISGHTALYWYRQSLGQGLEFLIYFQGNSAPDKSGLPSDRFSAERTGGSVSTLTIQRTQQEDSAVYLCASSFAGVIGELFFGEGSRLTVL.

CDR3 amino acids: CASSFGQLESYEQYF. The CDR3 coding sequence is TGCGCCAGCAGCTTTGGACAACTCGAATCCTACGAGCAGTACTTC. The genes are TRBV5-1 and TRBJ2-7, with D perhaps TRBD1 (5 bases). Between the trimmed V and J ends, which lost 2 bases and 1 base, there was a span of 13 bases. The CDR3 length is 15 residues. Germline CDR1 SGHRS, CDR2 YFSETQ. Full variable domain (remainder filled in from reference TRBV5-1 and TRBJ2-7): KAGVTQTPRYLIKTRGQQVTLSCSPISGHRSVSWYQQTPGQGLQFLFEYFSETQRNKGNFPGRFSGRQFSNSRSEMNVSTLELGDSALYLCASSFGQLESYEQYFGPGTRLTVT.

The chain combines TRBV28 with TRBJ1-2; possibly TRBD1 for D (6 bases). The V end was cut by 3 bases, the J end by 2 bases, with 13 bases between. Per the germline V gene, CDR1 is MDHEN and CDR2 is SYDVKM. The CDR3 sequence is 15 residues long. Here the CDR3 DNA reads TGTGCCAGCAGTTTCCCGGACAGCGTCAACTATGGCTACACCTTC. Translating it yields CASSFPDSVNYGYTF.

The V and J genes are TRBV18 and TRBJ1-6, with D maybe TRBD1 (6 bases). The CDR3 has 14 residues. V lost 4 bases to trimming and J lost 5 bases, with 9 bases between them. Germline assignment: CDR1 KGHSH and CDR2 LQKENI. The CDR3 nucleotides are TGTGCCAGCTCACAATGGACAGATAATTCACCCCTCCACTTT. Amino acid sequence: CASSQWTDNSPLHF.

This rearrangement joins TRBV2 to TRBJ1-3; the D is unclear. From germline, CDR1 is SNHLY and CDR2 FYNNEI. The CDR3 extends over 13 amino acids. The V end lost 4 bases, the J end lost 4 bases, and 8 bases lay between the germline ends. CDR3 residues: CASSGRLGNTIYF. The CDR3 nucleotides read TGTGCCAGCAGTGGGAGGCTCGGAAACACCATATATTTT. Looking up the rest from reference TRBV2 and TRBJ1-3 gives the full variable domain: EPEVTQTPSHQVTQMGQEVILRCVPISNHLYFYWYRQILGQKVEFLVSFYNNEISEKSEIFDDQFSVERPDGSNFTLKIRSTKLEDSAMYFCASSGRLGNTIYFGEGSWLTVV.

This clone appeared once. A junction boundary mismatches the germline segment, possibly from a read error. The gene calls are TRBV6-1 and TRBJ2-3, with 8 positions matching TRBD1. The CDR3 has 17 amino acids. Germline loops: CDR1 MNHNS, CDR2 SASEGT. The CDR3 DNA sequence: TGTGCCAGCAGGGAAGGGGGACAGGCAACTAGCACAGATACGCAGTATTTT. This codes for CASREGGQATSTDTQYF.

This clone is a singleton in its sample. V and J are TRBV10-3 and TRBJ2-5; 9 positions agree with TRBD2. The CDR3 has 17 amino acids. V shed 0 bases and J 0 bases; nucleotides not matched to a gene: 5. Looked up from germline, CDR1 is ENHRY and CDR2 is SYGVKD. CDR3 in DNA: TGTGCCATCAGTGAGTCGAGGGCTAGCGGGAACCAAGAGACCCAGTACTTC. Translation gives CAISESRASGNQETQYF.

The CDR3 DNA sequence: TGTGCCAGCAGTTATAGGACTAGCGGGGGTTCAGAAGGGGATTCGCAGTATTTT. Translation gives CASSYRTSGGSEGDSQYF. The chain combines TRBV28 with TRBJ2-3, with 13 bases fitting TRBD2. The J segment lost 10 bases and the V segment lost 4 bases, leaving 17 bases of the junction unmatched. There are 18 residues in the CDR3. Germline V lookup: CDR1 MDHEN, CDR2 SYDVKM.

This clone has only a few counts. The chain recombines TRBV5-8 with TRBJ2-5; 7 nucleotides match TRBD1. Germline V gives CDR1 SGHTS, CDR2 YDEGEE. The CDR3 extends over 15 amino acids. Trimming took 0 bases from V and 4 from J; bases not matched to a gene: 6. CDR3 loop: CASSLGQGVPETQYF. The CDR3 DNA is TGTGCCAGCAGCTTGGGACAGGGAGTTCCAGAGACCCAGTACTTC.

The chain joins TRBV27 to TRBJ1-2; D call uncertain. Germline V gives CDR1 MNHEY, CDR2 SMNVEV (reference sequence). The CDR3 runs to 13 residues. Trimming took off 2 bases at V and 2 bases at J, with 6 bases between the two ends. The CDR3 reads CASSLSRNYGYTF. CDR3 bases: TGTGCCAGCAGTTTAAGCCGGAACTATGGCTACACCTTC.

The gene calls are TRBV5-1 and TRBJ2-5; 9 bases align to TRBD2. The CDR3 has 16 amino acids. V lost 2 bases, J lost 4 bases, and 9 bases stayed unmatched. Germline loops: CDR1 SGHRS, CDR2 YFSETQ. Written as DNA, the CDR3 is TGCGCCAGCAGCTTTTTAGCGGGAGTTCCCGGAGAGACCCAGTACTTC. Its protein product is CASSFLAGVPGETQYF.

The J gene is TRBJ1-3, the V gene TRBV7-9; TRBD1 is a possible D gene (6 bases). CDR1 SEHNR and CDR2 FQNEAQ come from the germline V gene (reference sequence). The CDR3 runs to 15 residues. Trimming removed 3 bases from V and 0 bases from J, with 9 bases in between. CDR3 residues: CASSLGTPSGNTIYF. As DNA, the CDR3 is TGTGCCAGCAGCTTGGGGACACCCTCTGGAAACACCATATATTTT.

The V gene is TRBV15, the J gene TRBJ1-4; maybe TRBD1 (6 bases). Germline V CDR1 and CDR2: LNHNV, YYDKDF (reference sequence). CDR3 length: 18 residues. V shed 3 bases and J shed 2 bases, with 19 bases lying between them. The CDR3 region is CATSSPRGGDGTNEKLFF. In DNA, the CDR3 is TGTGCCACCAGCAGTCCGCGGGGGGGCGATGGGACTAATGAAAAACTGTTTTTT.

CDR3 DNA sequence: TGCGCCAGCAGCCCGGGACTAGCGGGAGCGGGAGATACGCAGTATTTT. Residues: CASSPGLAGAGDTQYF. The chain uses TRBV5-1 and TRBJ2-3; 14 nucleotides agree with TRBD2. Germline CDR1 SGHRS, CDR2 YFSETQ. CDR3 length: 16 residues. V was pared by 4 bases and J by 5 bases, with 6 bases of the junction left unmatched.

This chain joins TRBV19 and TRBJ1-1, with 9 bases aligning to TRBD1. Germline CDR1 is LNHDA and CDR2 is SQIVND (reference sequence). The CDR3 has 15 residues. V lost 3 bases, J lost 11 bases, and 13 bases stayed unmatched. CDR3 region: CASSIGFQTGGTAFF. The DNA for the CDR3 is TGTGCCAGTAGTATTGGATTCCAGACAGGGGGGACGGCTTTCTTT. Combining the CDR3 with reference TRBV19 and TRBJ1-1 gives the whole variable domain DGGITQSPKYLFRKEGQNVTLSCEQNLNHDAMYWYRQDPGQGLRLIYYSQIVNDFQKGDIAEGYSVSREKKESFPLTVTSAQKNPTAFYLCASSIGFQTGGTAFFGQGTRLTVV.

This chain links TRBV27 with TRBJ2-5; 12 positions agree with TRBD2. V shed 7 bases and J 2 bases; nucleotides not matched to a gene: 5. The CDR3 is made up of 15 amino acids. CDR1 and CDR2 (germline): MNHEY, SMNVEV (reference sequence). The CDR3 is CASKSTSGGQETQYF. CDR3 coding DNA: TGTGCCAGCAAATCGACTAGCGGGGGACAAGAGACCCAGTACTTC.

CDR3 in DNA: TGTGCCAGCAGCCCCGGTAACTATGGCTACACCTTC. Its protein product is CASSPGNYGYTF. This chain joins TRBV7-9 and TRBJ1-2, with D uncertain. The V gene lost 5 bases and the J gene lost 1 base, with 5 bases spanning the gap. The CDR3 has 12 amino acids. Germline-derived CDR1 and CDR2 are SEHNR and FQNEAQ (reference sequence).

The chain carries TRBV9 and TRBJ1-2; no clear D gene. Trimming pared 2 bases from V and 7 bases from J, leaving 9 bases between. Germline V gives CDR1 SGDLS, CDR2 YYNGEE. The CDR3 has 12 amino acids. CDR3 amino acids: CASSVDRGGYTF. The CDR3 DNA sequence: TGTGCCAGCAGCGTCGACCGGGGTGGCTACACCTTC.

The rearrangement links TRBV18 to TRBJ1-1, with TRBD1 matching 7 bases. The CDR3 is 15 amino acids. Germline V CDR1 and CDR2: KGHSH, LQKENI. V gave up 5 bases and J gave up 4 bases; unmatched junction bases: 10. CDR3 in DNA: TGTGCCAGCTCAACAGGACAGGTGGGGTCCACTGAAGCTTTCTTT. Amino acids: CASSTGQVGSTEAFF.

This clone occurred once. The V gene is TRBV19, the J gene TRBJ2-3; TRBD1 is a possible D gene (5 bases). The CDR3 contains 13 residues. The ends were cut back, 6 bases at V and 2 bases at J, with 9 bases in the middle. CDR1 is LNHDA, CDR2 SQIVND, per germline (reference sequence). CDR3 in DNA: TGTGCCAGTAGGGGGCCGGTCACAGATACGCAGTATTTT. This translates into CASRGPVTDTQYF. The entire variable domain, with the rest obtained from reference TRBV19 and TRBJ2-3, is as follows: DGGITQSPKYLFRKEGQNVTLSCEQNLNHDAMYWYRQDPGQGLRLIYYSQIVNDFQKGDIAEGYSVSREKKESFPLTVTSAQKNPTAFYLCASRGPVTDTQYFGPGTRLTVL.

This clone showed up just once. The V gene is TRBV15, the J gene TRBJ2-3, with D tentatively TRBD2 (6 bases). CDR1 is LNHNV, CDR2 YYDKDF, per germline (reference sequence). This CDR3 is built from 15 residues. V lost 1 base to trimming and J lost 0 bases, with 8 bases between them. CDR3: CATSRVAGSTDTQYF. In nucleotides, the CDR3 is TGTGCCACCAGCAGAGTTGCGGGGAGCACAGATACGCAGTATTTT.

This clone was recorded a few times. CDR3 nucleotide sequence: TGTGCCAGCAGTTTAACAGGCTCCTATGAAGCTTTCTTT. Translated: CASSLTGSYEAFF. The gene calls are TRBV27 and TRBJ1-1; a possible D gene is TRBD1 (5 bases). CDR1 is MNHEY and CDR2 is SMNVEV in the germline V gene (reference sequence). The V gene lost 2 bases and the J gene lost 7 bases, with 11 bases spanning the gap. This CDR3 is 13 amino acids long.

This chain joins TRBV7-3 and TRBJ1-1; a possible D gene is TRBD1 (5 bases). This CDR3 contains 14 residues. The V and J ends lost 5 bases and 4 bases respectively, with 14 bases between them. Germline CDR1 is SGHTA and CDR2 is FQGTGA. The DNA for the CDR3 is TGTGCCAGCAGCCTATCAGGGTTGCGCACTGAAGCTTTCTTT. Encoded protein: CASSLSGLRTEAFF. The whole variable domain, filled in from reference TRBV7-3 and TRBJ1-1, reads GAGVSQTPSNKVTEKGKYVELRCDPISGHTALYWYRQSLGQGPEFLIYFQGTGAADDSGLPNDRFFAVRPEGSVSTLKIQRTERGDSAVYLCASSLSGLRTEAFFGQGTRLTVV.